In its sample, the clone carrying this T cell receptor (beta chain) was seen a few times. In the authors' workflow: Reference gene primers were amplified, and this amplification served to estimate nucleated cell counts. Sequenced by immunoSEQ multiplex PCR; TCRdb stores in-frame clones only, minus some. V, J and clone size were drawn from that table, and D and trimming were deduced from the DNA. In the table there are over 140,000 clones, 76% of which are singletons. This specimen comes from a study of blood T cell repertoires in COVID-19. Overall study: Sites in the United States, Italy and Spain provided acute and convalescent COVID-19 samples. T cells, B-cell-depleted T cells, or PBMCs provided the cDNA or gDNA that served as material.

The sequence came from a woman of 80 years or more with active or convalescent COVID-19. The specimen sequenced was peripheral blood.

The CDR3 is CASSLVAGGSYEQYF. The DNA of the CDR3 is TGTGCCAGCAGCTTAGTTGCGGGGGGGTCCTACGAGCAGTACTTC. The chain links TRBV7-6 to TRBJ2-7, with 9 bases fitting TRBD2. CDR1 is SGHVS, CDR2 FNYEAQ, per germline. The CDR3 is made up of 15 amino acids. The V gene end was trimmed by 1 base and the J gene end by 1 base; junction bases not matched to a gene: 2.